This TCR beta chain was retrieved from a study of blood T cell repertoires in COVID-19. Overall study: The United States, Italy and Spain provided the acute and convalescent COVID-19 samples. PBMCs, B-cell-depleted T cells, or T cells provided the cDNA or gDNA that made up the material.

V lost 11 bases to trimming and J lost 0 bases, with 14 bases between them. Germline V gene lookup returns CDR1 SGHTA and CDR2 FQGNSA. This CDR3 is 15 amino acids long. In the original workflow: Scientists estimated how many nucleated cells there were by amplifying reference gene primers. Profiled with immunoSEQ multiplex PCR; TCRdb holds only in-frame clones, not every one. The DNA was the basis for D and trimming; V, J and clone size are from that table. The repertoire holds roughly 90,000 clones, with 85% to 90% as singletons. The rearrangement uses TRBV7-2 and TRBJ1-6, with a weak D call TRBD1 (6 bases). The TCR originated in a human donor with active COVID-19. The donor label of this sample is uncertain. The sequencing sample was made of peripheral blood. Here the CDR3 reads CACQRGNSYNSPLHF. The DNA for the CDR3 is TGTGCCTGCCAAAGGGGGAACTCCTATAATTCACCCCTCCACTTT.